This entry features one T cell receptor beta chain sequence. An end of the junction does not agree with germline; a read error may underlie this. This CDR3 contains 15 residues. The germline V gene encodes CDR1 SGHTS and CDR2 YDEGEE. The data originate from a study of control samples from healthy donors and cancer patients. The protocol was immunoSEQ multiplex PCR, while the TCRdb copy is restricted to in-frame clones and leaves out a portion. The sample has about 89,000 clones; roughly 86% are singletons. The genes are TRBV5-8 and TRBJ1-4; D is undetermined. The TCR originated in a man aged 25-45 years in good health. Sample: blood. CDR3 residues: CASSLEKVTSEKLFF. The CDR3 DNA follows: TGTGCCAGCAGCTTGGAGAAGGTTACTAGTGAAAAACTGTTTTTT.